This T cell receptor beta chain was identified in a study of blood T cell repertoires in COVID-19. In the study overall: PBMCs, B-cell-depleted T cells, or T cells provided the cDNA or gDNA that made up the material.

The CDR3 length is 15 residues. With V trimmed by 5 bases and J by 5 bases, 6 bases remained unmatched. Germline V gene data show CDR1 as SGHTA and CDR2 as FQGNSA. Study processing details: Researchers report that nucleated cell counts were estimated from reference gene primer amplification. The assay was immunoSEQ multiplex PCR, and TCRdb's table has in-frame clones only and misses some. V, J and clone size reflect that table, while D and trimming were determined from the DNA. The sample lists about 53,000 clones, 82% occurring once. The clonotype originates from a human donor in a cohort sampled during active COVID-19. The rearrangement joins TRBV7-2 to TRBJ2-2; 9 positions agree with TRBD1. The sequencing input was peripheral blood. The CDR3 here is CASSVQGAKTGELFF. CDR3 sequence (DNA): TGTGCCAGCAGCGTACAGGGGGCAAAAACCGGGGAGCTGTTTTTT.